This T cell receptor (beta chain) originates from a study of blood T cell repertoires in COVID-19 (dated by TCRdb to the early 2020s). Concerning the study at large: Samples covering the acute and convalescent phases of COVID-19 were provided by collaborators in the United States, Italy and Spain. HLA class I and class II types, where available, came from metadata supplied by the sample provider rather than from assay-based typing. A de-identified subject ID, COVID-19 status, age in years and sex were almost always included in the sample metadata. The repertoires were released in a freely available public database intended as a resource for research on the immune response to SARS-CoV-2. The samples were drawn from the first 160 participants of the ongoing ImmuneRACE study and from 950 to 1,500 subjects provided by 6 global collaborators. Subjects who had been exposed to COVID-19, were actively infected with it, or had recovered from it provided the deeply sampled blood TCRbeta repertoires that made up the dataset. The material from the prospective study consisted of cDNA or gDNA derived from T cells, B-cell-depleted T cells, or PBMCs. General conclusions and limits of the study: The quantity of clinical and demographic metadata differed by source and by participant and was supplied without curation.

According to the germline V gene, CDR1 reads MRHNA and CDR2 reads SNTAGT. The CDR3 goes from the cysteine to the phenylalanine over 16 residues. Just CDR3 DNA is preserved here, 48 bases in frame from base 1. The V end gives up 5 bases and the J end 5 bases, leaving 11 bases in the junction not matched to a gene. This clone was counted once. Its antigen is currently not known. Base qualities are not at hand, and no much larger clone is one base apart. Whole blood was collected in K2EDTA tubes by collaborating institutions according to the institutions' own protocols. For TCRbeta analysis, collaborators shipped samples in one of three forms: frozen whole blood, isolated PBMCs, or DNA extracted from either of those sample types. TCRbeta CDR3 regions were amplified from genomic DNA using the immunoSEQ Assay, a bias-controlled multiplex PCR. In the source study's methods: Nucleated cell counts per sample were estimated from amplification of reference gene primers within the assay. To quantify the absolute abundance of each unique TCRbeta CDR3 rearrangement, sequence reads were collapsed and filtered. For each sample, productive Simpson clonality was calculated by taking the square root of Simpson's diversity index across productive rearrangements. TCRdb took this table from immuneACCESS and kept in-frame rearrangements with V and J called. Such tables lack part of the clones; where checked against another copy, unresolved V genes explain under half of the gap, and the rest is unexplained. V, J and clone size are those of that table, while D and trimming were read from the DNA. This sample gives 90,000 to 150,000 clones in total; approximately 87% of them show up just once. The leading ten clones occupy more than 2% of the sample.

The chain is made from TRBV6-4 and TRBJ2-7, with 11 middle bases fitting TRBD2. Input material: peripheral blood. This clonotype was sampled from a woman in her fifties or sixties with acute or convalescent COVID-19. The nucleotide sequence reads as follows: TGTGCCAGCAGTATGGGGACTAGCGGCGCTAACGACGAGCAGTACTTC. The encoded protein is CASSMGTSGANDEQYF.